Listed here are 23 T cell receptor beta chains from one sample, sequenced in a study of human T cells and chemical hapten exposure. TCRdb analysed the RACE reads with MiXCR anew, one entry per CDR3 protein. The sample yields approximately 350,000 distinct CDR3 sequences, about 7% seen once. The time point is: patch test 1, 2 weeks after DPC sensitization. Documented treatment: therapeutic diphenylcyclopropenone sensitization with weekly scalp DPC. The material was whole blood, obtained in connection with sensitization to the hapten diphenylcyclopropenone (DPC). The origin of the receptors is a woman younger than 30 with alopecia areata. Some clones in this sample may be carry-over from other donors' samples.

Only a few counts were recorded for this clonotype. The rearrangement uses TRBV12-3 or TRBV12-4 and TRBJ1-3; the D gene is possibly TRBD1 (5 bases). This CDR3 contains 17 residues. Trimming took off 7 bases at V and 0 bases at J, with 19 bases between the two ends. The CDR3 DNA is TGTGCCAGCACCCCGGGGCAGGCCCAATTCTCTGGAAACACCATATATTTT. It is translated as CASTPGQAQFSGNTIYF.

This clonotype was detected a few times. DNA of the CDR3: TGTGCCAGCAGCTTATGGGCAGGTTTCGGCTCCTACAATGAGCAGTTCTTC. Its translation is CASSLWAGFGSYNEQFF. J is TRBJ2-1 and V is TRBV11-1; D call uncertain. V shed 2 bases and J shed 0 bases, with 14 bases lying between them. This CDR3 spans 17 amino acids. Per the germline V gene, CDR1 is SGHAT and CDR2 is FQDESV (reference sequence).

This clonotype was seen only a few times. The chain couples TRBV5-1 to TRBJ1-5; unclear D gene. CDR1 is SGHRS and CDR2 is YFSETQ in the germline V gene. With 0 bases removed from V and 5 bases from J, the gap between germline ends came to 6 bases. The CDR3 contains 13 residues. The CDR3 nucleotides read TGCGCCAGCAGCTTGGATGCTGATCAGCCCCAGCATTTT. Translating gives CASSLDADQPQHF.

This clonotype has just a few counts. This rearrangement joins TRBV7-6 to TRBJ2-1; D is possibly TRBD2 (6 bases). The CDR3 runs to 13 residues. Germline V CDR1 and CDR2: SGHVS, FNYEAQ. With 1 base removed from V and 14 bases from J, the gap between germline ends came to 15 bases. The CDR3 sequence is CASSLVVTGVEFF. In DNA form, the CDR3 reads TGTGCCAGCAGCTTAGTGGTGACGGGGGTAGAGTTCTTC.

V gene TRBV5-4 combines with J gene TRBJ2-7; D is tentatively TRBD1 or TRBD2 (5 bases each). Trimming cost V 1 base and J 5 bases, with 7 bases left between them. CDR3 length: 12 residues. Germline V gene sequence: CDR1 SGHNT, CDR2 YYREEE (reference sequence). CDR3 nucleotides: TGTGCCAGCAGCTTGAGGGACGACGAGCAGTACTTC. Translation: CASSLRDDEQYF. Drawing the rest from reference TRBV5-4 and TRBJ2-7, the complete variable domain is ETGVTQSPTHLIKTRGQQVTLRCSSQSGHNTVSWYQQALGQGPQFIFQYYREEENGRGNFPPRFSGLQFPNYSSELNVNALELDDSALYLCASSLRDDEQYFGPGTRLTVT.

This chain joins TRBV29-1 and TRBJ1-1; tentatively, D is TRBD1 (5 bases). Between the trimmed V and J ends, which lost 6 bases and 2 bases, there was a span of 13 bases. The CDR3 spans 13 residues. The germline CDR1 and CDR2 sequences are SQVTM and ANQGSEA. The chain's CDR3 is CSVRDGSNTEAFF. CDR3 nucleotide sequence: TGCAGCGTGAGGGACGGGTCAAACACTGAAGCTTTCTTT.

The CDR3 reads CASSPPPSYEQYF. The CDR3 DNA reads TGTGCCAGCTCACCCCCTCCCTCCTACGAGCAGTACTTC. This chain joins TRBV18 and TRBJ2-7; D is undetermined. The V and J ends lost 3 bases and 0 bases respectively, with 6 bases between them. The germline V gene has CDR1 KGHSH and CDR2 LQKENI. The length of the CDR3 is 13 residues.

This clonotype was seen at least ten times. The chain recombines TRBV4-2 with TRBJ2-4; 9 nucleotides line up with TRBD2. This CDR3 has 20 residues. From germline, CDR1 is LGHNA and CDR2 YNFKEQ. The trim removed 0 bases at V and 2 bases at J, leaving 14 bases unmatched. CDR3 DNA: TGTGCCAGCAGCCAAGATCCGGCGGGGGGGCCCAACTTGTCCAAAAACATTCAGTACTTC. It specifies CASSQDPAGGPNLSKNIQYF.

This clonotype has more than one count but fewer than ten. The chain uses TRBV12-3 or TRBV12-4 and TRBJ1-1; tentatively, D is TRBD1 (5 bases). The CDR3 is 12 amino acids. V lost 11 bases and J lost 5, with 15 bases in between. The CDR3 DNA sequence: TGTGCCTCCACCTCGGGGGGGACTGAAGCTTTCTTT. It encodes CASTSGGTEAFF.

V gene TRBV4-3 combines with J gene TRBJ1-1, with TRBD1 as a possible D gene (6 bases). This CDR3 is built from 14 residues. In germline, CDR1 is LGHNA, CDR2 YSLEER. Trimming cost V 11 bases and J 0 bases, with 16 bases left between them. The CDR3 is CAASPDRMNTEAFF. Written as DNA, the CDR3 is TGCGCCGCATCTCCCGACAGGATGAACACTGAAGCTTTCTTT.

This clonotype was seen a few times. The V gene is TRBV5-4, the J gene TRBJ1-2; 8 bases fit TRBD1. The CDR3 is 14 residues long. V shed 5 bases, J shed 3 bases, and the junction held 6 bases outside the gene matches. Looked up from germline, CDR1 is SGHNT and CDR2 is YYREEE (reference sequence). The CDR3 nucleotides read TGTGCCAGCAGGGGACAGGCCGGGGACTATGGCTACACCTTC. This codes for CASRGQAGDYGYTF. The full variable domain, completed using reference TRBV5-4 and TRBJ1-2, is ETGVTQSPTHLIKTRGQQVTLRCSSQSGHNTVSWYQQALGQGPQFIFQYYREEENGRGNFPPRFSGLQFPNYSSELNVNALELDDSALYLCASRGQAGDYGYTFGSGTRLTVV.

The sample holds many counts of this clonotype. The chain couples TRBV28 to TRBJ1-5; D remains unclear. Germline assignment: CDR1 MDHEN and CDR2 SYDVKM. Trimming took off 3 bases at V and 6 bases at J, with 6 bases between the two ends. The CDR3 totals 12 residues. The CDR3 loop reads CASSFGSQPQHF. CDR3 nucleotides: TGTGCCAGCAGTTTCGGATCTCAGCCCCAGCATTTT.

This clonotype was observed a few times. The CDR3 reads CASSDPTLQQYF. The CDR3 DNA follows: TGTGCCAGCAGTGATCCCACGCTCCAGCAGTACTTC. This chain links TRBV25-1 with TRBJ2-7; D uncertain. Trimming shortened V by 3 bases and J by 8 bases, and 11 bases separated the two germline ends. This CDR3 has 12 residues. The germline V gene encodes CDR1 MGHDK and CDR2 SYGVNS.

The rearrangement uses TRBV20-1 and TRBJ1-3; D is possibly TRBD1 (6 bases). Germline V gives CDR1 DFQATT, CDR2 SNEGSKA (reference sequence). The CDR3 runs 14 residues. V dropped 2 bases and J dropped 2 bases, with 10 bases sitting between them. The CDR3 region has the DNA TGCAGTGCTAGAATTACAGGGACTGGAAACACCATATATTTT. It yields the protein CSARITGTGNTIYF.

This clonotype occurred a few times. This rearrangement joins TRBV18 to TRBJ2-3; D is ambiguous. This CDR3 region has 14 residues. V was pared by 5 bases and J by 7 bases, with 16 bases between. CDR1 is KGHSH, CDR2 LQKENI, per germline. The CDR3 region has the DNA TGTGCCAGCTCATCTGGACCGGTTGAGAATACGCAGTATTTT. It translates to CASSSGPVENTQYF.

This clonotype was picked up a small number of times. J is TRBJ1-2 and V is TRBV4-3, with D perhaps matching TRBD1 (5 bases). Per the germline V gene, CDR1 is LGHNA and CDR2 is YSLEER. V was shortened by 1 base and J by 7 bases, with 13 bases between the two germline ends. This CDR3 contains 14 residues. CDR3 bases: TGCGCCAGCAGCCAAGTGGAAGGGGCAGGTGGCTACACCTTC. It specifies CASSQVEGAGGYTF.

The rearrangement joins TRBV7-9 to TRBJ2-1; 9 nucleotides line up with TRBD1. V was clipped by 5 bases and J by 8 bases; unmatched bases: 10. The germline V gene has CDR1 SEHNR and CDR2 FQNEAQ (reference sequence). The CDR3 runs 15 residues. CDR3 amino acids: CASSLGGTGSDEQFF. The CDR3 DNA follows: TGTGCCAGCAGCCTGGGCGGGACAGGGTCGGATGAGCAGTTCTTC.

This clonotype was detected ten times or more. The rearrangement links TRBV12-3 or TRBV12-4 to TRBJ1-6; no firm D call. The ends were cut back, 5 bases at V and 6 bases at J, with 20 bases in the middle. The length of the CDR3 is 17 residues. The CDR3 loop reads CASSPLASPTSNSPLHF. The CDR3 nucleotides are TGTGCCAGCAGTCCCCTGGCCAGTCCCACTTCTAATTCACCCCTCCACTTT.

This clonotype has a count of ten or more. The chain carries TRBV12-3 or TRBV12-4 and TRBJ2-3, with TRBD2 matching 12 bases. V lost 6 bases to trimming and J lost 5 bases; unmatched junction nucleotides: 12. CDR3 length: 17 amino acids. The CDR3 DNA is TGTGCCAGCAGCCCTTTAGGTCGGACTAGCGGGGAAGATACGCAGTATTTT. It encodes CASSPLGRTSGEDTQYF.

CDR3 sequence reads: CASSQEVGGYYTEAFF. CDR3 in DNA: TGTGCCAGCAGCCAAGAAGTAGGGGGTTACTACACTGAAGCTTTCTTT. V gene TRBV4-2 combines with J gene TRBJ1-1, with a tentative D call TRBD1 (6 bases). Trimming took 0 bases from V and 3 from J, leaving 14 bases between them. There are 16 residues in the CDR3. Germline CDR1 is LGHNA and CDR2 is YNFKEQ.

This clonotype was recorded many times. The rearrangement links TRBV11-2 to TRBJ2-3, with unresolved D. CDR1 SGHAT and CDR2 FQNNGV come from the germline V gene. This CDR3 contains 14 residues. V lost 0 bases, J lost 2 bases, and 6 bases lay in between. The CDR3 loop reads CASSLDNPTDTQYF. Here the CDR3 DNA reads TGTGCCAGCAGCTTAGATAACCCCACAGATACGCAGTATTTT.

The CDR3 here is CASSLWGTSRADTQYF. CDR3 nucleotide sequence: TGTGCCAGCAGTTTATGGGGGACTAGTCGTGCAGATACGCAGTATTTT. V gene TRBV28 combines with J gene TRBJ2-3, with TRBD2 matching 8 bases. After removal of 0 bases from V and 4 bases from J, the junction contained 6 bases not matched to a gene. Germline CDR1 is MDHEN and CDR2 is SYDVKM. This CDR3 contains 16 residues. Based on the CDR3 plus reference TRBV28 and TRBJ2-3, the full variable domain is DVKVTQSSRYLVKRTGEKVFLECVQDMDHENMFWYRQDPGLGLRLIYFSYDVKMKEKGDIPEGYSVSREKKERFSLILESASTNQTSMYLCASSLWGTSRADTQYFGPGTRLTVL.

V gene TRBV20-1 combines with J gene TRBJ1-2; no firm D call. The CDR3 contains 13 residues. Between the trimmed V and J ends, which lost 6 bases and 6 bases, there was a span of 17 bases. Per germline, CDR1 DFQATT and CDR2 SNEGSKA (reference sequence). DNA for the CDR3: TGCAGTGCCCGCCAAGCGGGGTACGATGGCTACACCTTC. Translated, it gives CSARQAGYDGYTF.